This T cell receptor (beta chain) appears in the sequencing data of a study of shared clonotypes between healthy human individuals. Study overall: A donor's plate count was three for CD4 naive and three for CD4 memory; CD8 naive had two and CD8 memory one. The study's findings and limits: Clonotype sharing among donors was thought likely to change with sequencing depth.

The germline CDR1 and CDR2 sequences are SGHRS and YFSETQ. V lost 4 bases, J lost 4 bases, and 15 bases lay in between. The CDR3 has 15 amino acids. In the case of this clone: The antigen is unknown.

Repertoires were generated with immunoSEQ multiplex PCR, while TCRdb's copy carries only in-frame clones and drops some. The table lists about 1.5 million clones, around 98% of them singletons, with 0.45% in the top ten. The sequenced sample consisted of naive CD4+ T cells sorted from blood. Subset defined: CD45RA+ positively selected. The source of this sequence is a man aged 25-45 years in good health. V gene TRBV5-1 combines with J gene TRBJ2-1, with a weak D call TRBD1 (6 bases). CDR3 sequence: CASSLGTREYNEQFF. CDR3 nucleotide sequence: TGCGCCAGCAGCCTGGGGACAAGGGAGTACAATGAGCAGTTCTTC.